The next 19 T cell receptor beta chains were all read from a single sample in a study of blood T cell repertoires in COVID-19. Produced via immunoSEQ multiplex PCR; TCRdb's table is partial and in-frame only. The sample has roughly 150,000 clones; about 87% are singletons. Sequencing was carried out using peripheral blood. These receptors came from a woman aged 65 to 85 with COVID-19, enrolled during active disease.

The chain combines TRBV3-1 (or the pseudogene TRBV3-2) with TRBJ2-3; TRBD2 matches at 7 bases. Losses at the gene ends were 1 base for V and 1 base for J; bases not matched to a gene: 8. Germline assignment: CDR1 LGHDT and CDR2 YNNKEL (reference sequence). The CDR3 totals 17 residues. The CDR3 region has the DNA TGTGCCAGCAGCCAAGGACCCGGCAGCGGGGGCACAGATACGCAGTATTTT. Protein: CASSQGPGSGGTDTQYF.

This rearrangement joins TRBV5-1 to TRBJ1-2; D call uncertain. V lost 4 bases and J 0 bases, leaving 10 bases between the germline ends. The CDR3 spans 14 residues. CDR1 and CDR2 from the germline V gene are SGHRS and YFSETQ. The CDR3, as DNA: TGCGCCAGCAGCGGCGGGGAGACTAACTATGGCTACACCTTC. It codes for CASSGGETNYGYTF.

This clone has only a few counts. The J gene is TRBJ2-1, the V gene TRBV5-6, with TRBD1 matching over 9 bases. This CDR3 has 15 amino acids. The ends lost 2 bases at V and 6 bases at J; junction bases unmatched: 6. From germline, CDR1 is SGHDT and CDR2 YYEEEE. The DNA for the CDR3 is TGTGCCAGCAGCTTTACAGGGGGCATCCCCAATGAGCAGTTCTTC. Protein sequence: CASSFTGGIPNEQFF.

The gene calls are TRBV20-1 and TRBJ1-2; 7 bases line up with TRBD1. This CDR3 contains 11 residues. Germline values: CDR1 DFQATT, CDR2 SNEGSKA (reference sequence). The ends lost 8 bases at V and 6 bases at J; junction bases unmatched: 6. CDR3 sequence: CSPEGADGYTF. The CDR3 DNA follows: TGCAGTCCCGAGGGGGCGGATGGCTACACCTTC.

The rearrangement joins TRBV7-3 to TRBJ2-1; the match to TRBD2 covers 8 bases. The CDR3 runs to 15 residues. Germline lookup yields CDR1 SGHTA and CDR2 FQGTGA. V lost 2 bases, J lost 4 bases, and 4 bases stayed unmatched. The chain's CDR3 is CASSLEASGYNEQFF. The CDR3 DNA reads as TGTGCCAGCAGCTTAGAGGCTAGCGGGTACAATGAGCAGTTCTTC. Supplemented by reference TRBV7-3 and TRBJ2-1, the full variable domain reads GAGVSQTPSNKVTEKGKYVELRCDPISGHTALYWYRQSLGQGPEFLIYFQGTGAADDSGLPNDRFFAVRPEGSVSTLKIQRTERGDSAVYLCASSLEASGYNEQFFGPGTRLTVL.

This clone was counted once. This chain uses TRBV4-2 with TRBJ1-2; 10 bases are a match to TRBD1. The CDR3 contains 15 residues. Germline V gives CDR1 LGHNA, CDR2 YNFKEQ. V was pared by 4 bases and J by 2 bases, with 4 bases of the junction left unmatched. The CDR3 DNA is TGTGCCAGCAGCCGATCGGGACAGGGGAACTATGGCTACACCTTC. Protein sequence: CASSRSGQGNYGYTF.

In this sample, this clone turned up once. This chain uses TRBV5-5 with TRBJ1-2; tentatively, D is TRBD1 (5 bases). V gave up 4 bases and J gave up 0 bases, with 16 bases separating them. The CDR3 has 16 amino acids. Germline assignment: CDR1 SGHKS and CDR2 YYEKEE (reference sequence). The CDR3: CASSPGRLGANYGYTF. CDR3 sequence (DNA): TGTGCCAGCAGCCCCGGACGCCTAGGGGCTAACTATGGCTACACCTTC.

This chain connects TRBV7-2 to TRBJ2-7; D unclear. V was trimmed by 1 base and J by 1 base, leaving 5 bases between them. The germline V gene encodes CDR1 SGHTA and CDR2 FQGNSA. This CDR3 has 13 residues. The CDR3 DNA follows: TGTGCCAGCAGCTTAGACACGTCCTACGAGCAGTACTTC. It specifies CASSLDTSYEQYF.

V gene TRBV19 combines with J gene TRBJ2-5; the match to TRBD1 covers 8 bases. The CDR3 loop spans 14 amino acids. From germline, CDR1 is LNHDA and CDR2 SQIVND (reference sequence). V lost 7 bases and J lost 1; bases outside the gene matches: 5. CDR3 region: CASKGTGVQETQYF. CDR3 sequence (DNA): TGTGCCAGTAAGGGGACAGGCGTCCAAGAGACCCAGTACTTC.

This rearrangement joins TRBV28 to TRBJ1-3; no firm D call. Looked up from germline, CDR1 is MDHEN and CDR2 is SYDVKM. The CDR3 is 14 residues long. Trimming removed 6 bases from V and 7 bases from J, with 16 bases in between. As DNA, the CDR3 is TGTGCCAGCAGCCTCATTGGGCTCTGGAACACCATATATTTT. Protein product: CASSLIGLWNTIYF.

A single count supports this clone. The V and J genes are TRBV28 and TRBJ1-2, with 8 bases that match TRBD1. The CDR3 spans 14 residues. Germline CDR1 reads MDHEN; CDR2 reads SYDVKM. V shed 2 bases, J shed 8 bases, and the junction held 7 bases outside the gene matches. The DNA of the CDR3 is TGTGCCAGCAGTTTACTAGGACAGGGAGGCGGCTACACCTTC. This gives the protein CASSLLGQGGGYTF.

CDR3 bases: TGTGCCAGTAGTATCGGTCGAATCCGCGATTCACCCCTCCACTTT. Residues: CASSIGRIRDSPLHF. The V call is TRBV19, the J call TRBJ1-6; unclear D gene. Germline V gene lookup returns CDR1 LNHDA and CDR2 SQIVND (reference sequence). CDR3 length: 15 residues. Between the trimmed V and J ends, which lost 3 bases and 8 bases, there was a span of 14 bases.

This clone was found once. The V gene is TRBV7-2, the J gene TRBJ2-2; maybe TRBD1 (6 bases). CDR1 is SGHTA and CDR2 is FQGNSA in the germline V gene. CDR3 length equals 14 residues. Trimming cost V 1 base and J 6 bases, with 9 bases left between them. Here the CDR3 DNA reads TGTGCCAGCAGCTTAGTACAGGGCGCCGGGGAGCTGTTTTTT. Translating it yields CASSLVQGAGELFF.

This sequence joins TRBV5-4 and TRBJ1-2; 9 nucleotides match TRBD1. CDR1 is SGHNT, CDR2 YYREEE, per germline (reference sequence). The CDR3 runs to 15 residues. Trimming cost V 3 bases and J 4 bases; bases outside gene matches: 7. The CDR3 reads CASSSALTGGYGYTF. CDR3 nucleotides: TGTGCCAGCAGCTCCGCGCTGACAGGGGGCTATGGCTACACCTTC.

V gene TRBV18 combines with J gene TRBJ1-5, with D tentatively TRBD1 (5 bases). Germline V gene lookup returns CDR1 KGHSH and CDR2 LQKENI. CDR3 length: 15 residues. V was trimmed by 1 base and J by 0 bases, leaving 7 bases between them. The CDR3, as DNA: TGTGCCAGCTCACCACTGGGGGGTAGCAATCAGCCCCAGCATTTT. Residues: CASSPLGGSNQPQHF.

This chain links TRBV10-3 with TRBJ2-3; a weak D match, TRBD1 (6 bases). V was shortened by 6 bases and J by 5 bases, with 15 bases between the two germline ends. CDR3 length equals 14 residues. In germline, CDR1 is ENHRY, CDR2 SYGVKD. The CDR3 nucleotides are TGTGCCATCAGAACAGACAGGCAACAAGATACGCAGTATTTT. It is translated as CAIRTDRQQDTQYF.

This rearrangement joins TRBV28 to TRBJ1-2, with 10 bases fitting TRBD1. The length of the CDR3 is 16 residues. Germline CDR1 is MDHEN and CDR2 is SYDVKM. The J segment lost 6 bases and the V segment lost 6 bases, leaving 13 bases of the junction unmatched. The CDR3 region is CASRKSLGQGVNGYTF. The CDR3, as DNA: TGTGCCAGCAGAAAGAGCCTAGGACAGGGGGTTAATGGCTACACCTTC.

The chain has TRBV11-2 and TRBJ2-3; 8 nucleotides align to TRBD2. The V gene's germline CDR1 is SGHAT and CDR2 FQNNGV. With V trimmed by 4 bases and J by 0 bases, 9 bases remained unmatched. This CDR3 has 17 residues. CDR3 sequence reads: CASSSPVAGTSTDTQYF. The CDR3 DNA sequence: TGTGCCAGCAGCTCTCCCGTAGCGGGGACTAGCACAGATACGCAGTATTTT.

The rearrangement uses TRBV25-1 and TRBJ1-6; 10 nucleotides agree with TRBD1. There are 17 residues in the CDR3. V lost 2 bases and J lost 10; bases outside the gene matches: 11. Per the germline V gene, CDR1 is MGHDK and CDR2 is SYGVNS. CDR3 sequence: CASSESGSTGGESPLHF. The CDR3 DNA reads as TGTGCCAGCAGTGAAAGCGGGTCGACAGGGGGCGAATCACCCCTCCACTTT.